The source of this T cell receptor beta chain is a study of shared clonotypes between healthy human individuals. Notes on the study in general: Investigators expected sequencing depth to affect clonotype sharing among donors.

The CDR3 has 14 amino acids. The ends were cut back, 4 bases at V and 6 bases at J, with 15 bases in the middle. Germline V gives CDR1 SGHDT, CDR2 YYEEEE. Produced via immunoSEQ multiplex PCR; TCRdb's table is partial and in-frame only. Among roughly 2,500,000 clones listed, approximately 93% were seen once. Concerning this clone: Its antigen remains unidentified.

J is TRBJ2-3 and V is TRBV5-6; D ambiguous. The sequenced material came from naive CD4+ T cells from PBMCs. The subset is: CD45RA+ positively selected. The source of this sequence is a man aged 18 to 29 in good health. Some clones in this sample may be carry-over from other donors' samples. The CDR3 protein is CASSPIPAADTQYF. CDR3 nucleotides: TGTGCCAGCAGCCCAATACCAGCCGCGGATACGCAGTATTTT.